The rows below give T cell receptor beta chains drawn from one sample of a study of blood T cell repertoires in COVID-19. Clones were read by immunoSEQ multiplex PCR, and TCRdb kept only the in-frame ones, dropping some. The profile covers 270,000 or so clones, with 82% appearing a single time and roughly 3.1% taken by the ten largest. Sequenced: peripheral blood. The receptors derive from a woman aged 18-29 years with acute or convalescent COVID-19. CDR3s leave out the opening cysteine and the closing phenylalanine or tryptophan. Each record gives: V gene, CDR3 length, CDR3 protein.

TRBV29-1,9,SVAVNDEQY
TRBV9,13,ASSVSGGGSYGYT
TRBV7-2,13,ASRRQSATNEKLF
TRBV6-5,11,ASSYSTRGEQY
TRBV7-6,13,ASSLTGWDNSPLH
TRBV18,13,ASSPFGDGNQPQH
TRBV19,12,ASGTDRGPNEQF
TRBV27,14,ASRVWAGRGTGELF
TRBV5-4,13,ASSLEAGRADTQY
TRBV5-5,11,ASSLQGDQPQH
TRBV9,13,ASSDSLTVNYGYT
TRBV20-1,14,SASISWGLSNQPQH
TRBV18,13,ASSHGSGFNQPQH
TRBV6-2/TRBV6-3,10,ASSLRQAEAF
TRBV15,12,ATSRGTGVGELF
TRBV10-3,10,AISEQGKKRY
TRBV7-8,13,ASSRGQGRGNTIY
TRBV4-3,17,ASSQDRVSRSSGANVLT
TRBV7-9,12,ASSPTGGNTEAF
TRBV19,12,ASSMSGTGLEQY
TRBV29-1,12,SVERGDTGNTIY
TRBV12-5,11,ASAAANTDTQY
TRBV18,10,ASSPSTDTQY
TRBV7-9,13,ASTLDGVVLYEQY
TRBV25-1,13,ASSEGGRTYNEQF
TRBV7-2,15,ASSLKRSGYSNQPQH
TRBV27,15,ASSPLMGQGIGNTIY
TRBV20-1,11,SASKQGAWEQF
TRBV5-5,14,ASSPTTFLSGNTIY
TRBV5-6,13,ASSPEVPDTGELF
TRBV19,13,ASSPTGGSGNTIY
TRBV6-2/TRBV6-3,15,ASSYTLAGGLYNEQF
TRBV6-6,13,ASRPGTGGTDGYT
TRBV7-2,14,ASSAETSGRGYEQY
TRBV30,13,AWSGLLTGNSPLH
TRBV3-1/TRBV3-2,11,ASNLSARVGYT
TRBV5-1,14,ASSSSGTSFSYEQY
TRBV15,14,ATSRGQAGAKNIQY
TRBV30,13,AWSPRTGYNSPLH
TRBV5-6,16,ASSLRPPTGSYSYEQY
TRBV28,12,ASSSASYPYEQY
TRBV18,21,ASSPLYVDPGLASQHGYNEQF
TRBV5-8,12,ASSPGQGNQPQH
TRBV6-5,13,ASSYSTADSREQY
TRBV6-1,12,ASSDGAGVKGYT
TRBV3-1/TRBV3-2,12,ASRTGLNTGELF
TRBV19,14,ASSPYPLYSGNTIY
TRBV6-5,12,ASDRIYSNQPQH
TRBV18,13,ASSPYRGLDQPQH
TRBV27,11,ASRGGSKNIQY
TRBV2,10,ASLAHYNEQF